The T cell receptor (beta chain) described here comes from a study of OX40 agonist ivuxolimab in advanced cancers. On the study more broadly: Prior anti-PD-1, anti-PD-L1 or anti-CTLA-4 therapy was allowed; 40% had some.

Trimming took off 4 bases at V and 0 bases at J, with 17 bases between the two ends. The CDR3 runs to 17 residues. The germline V gene has CDR1 SGDLS and CDR2 YYNGEE. Details on this clone: What it binds is unknown.

Generated by immunoSEQ multiplex PCR, the TCRdb table keeps only in-frame clones and is missing some. The sample has tens of thousands of clones, approximately 86% seen once; the top ten hold roughly 15%. Whole-study results and caveats: By week 6 at 0.1 to 3.0 mg/kg, blood CD4+ and CD8+ T cells had expanded clonally.

Sequenced material: CD4+ or CD8+ T cells sorted from blood, taken in a trial of the OX40 agonist ivuxolimab. This TCR came from an adult with an advanced solid tumor such as melanoma, head and neck, liver or kidney cancer. The chain carries TRBV9 and TRBJ2-1; D possibly uses TRBD1 or TRBD2 (5 bases each). The CDR3 loop reads CASSLRDGFRSYNEQFF. Here the CDR3 DNA reads TGTGCCAGCAGCCTCCGGGACGGGTTCCGCTCCTACAATGAGCAGTTCTTC.